The subject of this entry is one TCR beta chain. The sample originates from a study of blood T cell repertoires in COVID-19. Some clones are missing from TCRdb's copy, which holds only in-frame ones; the method was immunoSEQ multiplex PCR. The sample holds roughly 300,000 clones; around 87% are singletons and the top ten take over 4%. The CDR3 runs to 14 residues. Germline V gene sequence: CDR1 LGHNA, CDR2 YSLEER. The trim removed 2 bases at V and 4 bases at J, leaving 0 bases unmatched. The sample taken for sequencing was PBMCs or T cells enriched from blood (not recorded which). The gene calls are TRBV4-3 and TRBJ2-7, with 12 bases lining up with TRBD2. This receptor was taken from a woman aged 25 to 39 who had recovered from COVID-19. In DNA, the CDR3 is TGCGCCAGCAGCCAAACTAGCGGGGGGTACGAGCAGTACTTC. Protein sequence: CASSQTSGGYEQYF.